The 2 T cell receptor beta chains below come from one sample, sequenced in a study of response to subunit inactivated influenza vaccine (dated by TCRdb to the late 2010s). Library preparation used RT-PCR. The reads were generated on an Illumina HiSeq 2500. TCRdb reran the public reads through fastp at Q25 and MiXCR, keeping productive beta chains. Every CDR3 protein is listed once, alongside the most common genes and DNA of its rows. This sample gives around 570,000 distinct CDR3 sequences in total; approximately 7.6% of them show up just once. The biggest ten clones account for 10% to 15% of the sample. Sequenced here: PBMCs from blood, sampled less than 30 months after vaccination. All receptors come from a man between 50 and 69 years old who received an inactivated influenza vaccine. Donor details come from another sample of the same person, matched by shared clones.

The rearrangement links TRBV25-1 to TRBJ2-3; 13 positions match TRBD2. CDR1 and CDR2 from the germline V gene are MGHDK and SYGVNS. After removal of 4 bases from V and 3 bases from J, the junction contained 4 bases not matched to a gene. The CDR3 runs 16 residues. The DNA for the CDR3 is TGTGCCAGCAGTGGAACGACTAGCGGGAGGACAGATACGCAGTATTTT. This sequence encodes CASSGTTSGRTDTQYF.

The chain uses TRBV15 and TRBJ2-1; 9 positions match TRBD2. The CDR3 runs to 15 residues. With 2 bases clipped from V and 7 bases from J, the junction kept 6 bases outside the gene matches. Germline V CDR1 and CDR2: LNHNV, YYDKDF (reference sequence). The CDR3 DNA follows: TGTGCCACCAGCAGACCTAACAGCGGGAGGAATGAGCAGTTCTTC. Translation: CATSRPNSGRNEQFF.